This TCR beta chain comes out of a study of beta chain features in type 1 diabetes. As every portion of the isolated RNA was reverse transcribed, the sequencing read expressed TCRB transcripts. Using immunoSEQ multiplex PCR, the repertoire was profiled, and TCRdb retains in-frame clones only, with some absent. The repertoire includes 140,000 to 150,000 clones, around 50% of them detected once, and 0.35% to 0.45% sits in the top ten. Input material: Tregs from blood. This TCR derives from a man younger than 35 in good health.

The CDR3 reads CASSYRQSSYEQYF. The CDR3, as DNA: TGTGCCAGCAGTTACCGACAGTCCTCCTACGAGCAGTACTTC. This chain joins TRBV6-5 and TRBJ2-7, with D tentatively TRBD1 (5 bases). Germline V gene data show CDR1 as MNHEY and CDR2 as SVGAGI. The V gene lost 2 bases and the J gene lost 0 bases, with 8 bases spanning the gap. This CDR3 region has 14 residues.